The rows below give T cell receptor beta chains drawn from one sample of a study of technical replicates of blood from a handful of donors. Using immunoSEQ multiplex PCR, the repertoire was profiled, and TCRdb retains in-frame clones only, with some absent. The sample yields about 49,000 clones, 92% seen once. The sequenced sample consisted of PBMCs. The receptors here all came from a human donor in good health. Some clones in this sample may be carry-over from other donors' samples. CDR3s include the opening cysteine and the closing phenylalanine or tryptophan. A D gene is named only where the DNA matches it firmly. Size tells how often a clone was seen (once, few, many) or the class of an expanded clone, and some rows leave it out.

d_call: NA; clone_size: NA; v_call: TRBV14; j_call: TRBJ1-6; cdr3_aa: CASSRTGLVLRSPLHF; cdr3_nt: TGTGCCAGCAGCCGAACAGGCTTGGTACTTAGGTCACCCCTCCACTTT
d_call: NA; clone_size: NA; v_call: TRBV7-6; j_call: TRBJ2-7; cdr3_aa: CASSLGAVGGLEQYF; cdr3_nt: TGTGCCAGCAGCTTAGGTGCGGTCGGCGGGCTCGAGCAGTACTTC
d_call: NA; clone_size: once; v_call: TRBV7-2; j_call: TRBJ2-7; cdr3_aa: CASSPLGGRSYEQYF; cdr3_nt: TGTGCCAGCAGCCCTCTGGGGGGGCGCAGCTACGAGCAGTACTTC
d_call: TRBD2; clone_size: NA; v_call: TRBV7-8; j_call: TRBJ2-1; cdr3_aa: CASSERIGLAGDKGQFF; cdr3_nt: TGTGCCAGCAGCGAACGAATAGGACTAGCGGGGGACAAGGGGCAGTTCTTC
d_call: NA; clone_size: NA; v_call: TRBV11-2; j_call: TRBJ1-6; cdr3_aa: CASSDSGVAYNSPLHF; cdr3_nt: TGTGCCAGCAGTGATTCAGGGGTCGCCTATAATTCACCCCTCCACTTT
d_call: TRBD2; clone_size: NA; v_call: TRBV9; j_call: TRBJ2-1; cdr3_aa: CASSVASGGYNEQFF; cdr3_nt: TGTGCCAGCAGCGTAGCTAGCGGGGGGTACAATGAGCAGTTCTTC
d_call: NA; clone_size: NA; v_call: TRBV5-1; j_call: TRBJ2-5; cdr3_aa: CASSLVPGSASETQYF; cdr3_nt: TGCGCCAGCAGCTTGGTCCCAGGGTCAGCGTCAGAGACCCAGTACTTC
d_call: TRBD1; clone_size: NA; v_call: TRBV2; j_call: TRBJ1-2; cdr3_aa: CASSESGQRESYGYTF; cdr3_nt: TGTGCCAGCAGTGAATCGGGACAGAGAGAATCCTATGGCTACACCTTC
d_call: TRBD2; clone_size: NA; v_call: TRBV5-4; j_call: TRBJ2-7; cdr3_aa: CASSLIAGGPTYEQYF; cdr3_nt: TGTGCCAGCAGCTTAATAGCGGGAGGGCCCACCTACGAGCAGTACTTC
d_call: TRBD1; clone_size: NA; v_call: TRBV19; j_call: TRBJ2-3; cdr3_aa: CASRESGQATDTQYF; cdr3_nt: TGTGCCAGTAGGGAATCGGGACAGGCCACAGATACGCAGTATTTT
d_call: NA; clone_size: NA; v_call: TRBV29-1; j_call: TRBJ1-1; cdr3_aa: CSATTRHGQGPEAFF; cdr3_nt: TGCAGCGCAACGACCCGACACGGCCAGGGCCCTGAAGCTTTCTTT
d_call: TRBD1; clone_size: NA; v_call: TRBV6-5; j_call: TRBJ1-2; cdr3_aa: CASRRGQAYGYTF; cdr3_nt: TGTGCCAGCAGAAGAGGACAGGCCTATGGCTACACCTTC
d_call: NA; clone_size: NA; v_call: TRBV5-1; j_call: TRBJ1-1; cdr3_aa: CASTDTGTNTEAFF; cdr3_nt: TGCGCCAGCACCGATACAGGGACGAACACTGAAGCTTTCTTT
d_call: NA; clone_size: once; v_call: TRBV7-3; j_call: TRBJ2-2; cdr3_aa: CASSADANTGELFF; cdr3_nt: TGTGCCAGCAGCGCGGATGCGAACACCGGGGAGCTGTTTTTT
d_call: TRBD1; clone_size: NA; v_call: TRBV10-3; j_call: TRBJ2-3; cdr3_aa: CAISERPGTGEFADTQYF; cdr3_nt: TGTGCCATCAGTGAGAGACCCGGAACAGGGGAGTTCGCAGATACGCAGTATTTT
d_call: NA; clone_size: NA; v_call: TRBV2; j_call: TRBJ1-1; cdr3_aa: CASNQDRNTEAFF; cdr3_nt: TGTGCCAGCAACCAGGACAGGAACACTGAAGCTTTCTTT
d_call: TRBD2; clone_size: NA; v_call: TRBV4-2; j_call: TRBJ2-3; cdr3_aa: CASSQDLAGERGGDTQYF; cdr3_nt: TGTGCCAGCAGCCAAGATTTGGCCGGGGAGCGGGGGGGGGATACGCAGTATTTT
d_call: TRBD2; clone_size: NA; v_call: TRBV6-5; j_call: TRBJ2-7; cdr3_aa: CASSYSSGKPYEQYF; cdr3_nt: TGTGCCAGCAGTTACTCAAGCGGGAAACCTTACGAGCAGTACTTC
d_call: NA; clone_size: NA; v_call: TRBV10-1; j_call: TRBJ1-2; cdr3_aa: CASNVKFRGYTF; cdr3_nt: TGCGCCAGCAACGTTAAGTTTCGGGGCTACACCTTC
d_call: TRBD2; clone_size: NA; v_call: TRBV10-3; j_call: TRBJ2-5; cdr3_aa: CAISGSGREETQYF; cdr3_nt: TGTGCCATCAGTGGTAGCGGGAGGGAAGAGACCCAGTACTTC
d_call: NA; clone_size: NA; v_call: TRBV9; j_call: TRBJ1-3; cdr3_aa: CASSVVPGELSDTIYF; cdr3_nt: TGTGCCAGCAGCGTAGTCCCAGGGGAGTTAAGTGACACCATATATTTT
d_call: TRBD2; clone_size: NA; v_call: TRBV4-3; j_call: TRBJ2-7; cdr3_aa: CASSQARASGAYEQYF; cdr3_nt: TGCGCCAGCAGCCAAGCTCGGGCTAGCGGGGCCTACGAGCAGTACTTC
d_call: NA; clone_size: NA; v_call: TRBV11-2; j_call: TRBJ1-1; cdr3_aa: CASSLDFGVRNTEAFF; cdr3_nt: TGTGCCAGCAGCTTAGATTTCGGGGTAAGGAACACTGAAGCTTTCTTT
d_call: NA; clone_size: NA; v_call: TRBV9; j_call: TRBJ1-1; cdr3_aa: CASSVVAGSEAFF; cdr3_nt: TGTGCCAGCAGCGTAGTTGCAGGGTCTGAAGCTTTCTTT
d_call: TRBD2; clone_size: few; v_call: TRBV15; j_call: TRBJ2-5; cdr3_aa: CATSTLAGDPQETQYF; cdr3_nt: TGTGCCACCAGCACATTAGCGGGAGACCCCCAAGAGACCCAGTACTTC
d_call: TRBD2; clone_size: NA; v_call: TRBV4-1; j_call: TRBJ2-1; cdr3_aa: CASSRTSGYNEQFF; cdr3_nt: TGCGCCAGCAGCCGGACTAGCGGATACAATGAGCAGTTCTTC
d_call: NA; clone_size: NA; v_call: TRBV6-1; j_call: TRBJ1-2; cdr3_aa: CASSELQGFNYGYTF; cdr3_nt: TGTGCCAGCAGTGAACTACAGGGATTTAACTATGGCTACACCTTC
d_call: NA; clone_size: NA; v_call: TRBV7-2; j_call: TRBJ1-2; cdr3_aa: CASSLDPNLLGYTF; cdr3_nt: TGTGCCAGCAGCTTAGATCCCAACCTATTAGGCTACACCTTC
d_call: TRBD1; clone_size: NA; v_call: TRBV19; j_call: TRBJ1-1; cdr3_aa: CASRKGQGASAEAFF; cdr3_nt: TGTGCCAGTAGAAAGGGACAGGGGGCCTCGGCTGAAGCTTTCTTT
d_call: TRBD1; clone_size: few; v_call: TRBV28; j_call: TRBJ1-2; cdr3_aa: CASTPGDRTYGYTF; cdr3_nt: TGTGCCAGCACCCCTGGGGACAGAACGTATGGCTACACCTTC
d_call: NA; clone_size: NA; v_call: TRBV9; j_call: TRBJ1-2; cdr3_aa: CASSAAGTPENYGYTF; cdr3_nt: TGTGCCAGCAGCGCGGCCGGGACACCAGAGAACTATGGCTACACCTTC
d_call: TRBD1; clone_size: NA; v_call: TRBV9; j_call: TRBJ1-1; cdr3_aa: CASSAGDSEAFF; cdr3_nt: TGTGCCAGCAGCGCAGGGGACAGCGAAGCTTTCTTT
d_call: NA; clone_size: NA; v_call: TRBV7-9; j_call: TRBJ2-7; cdr3_aa: CASSSSRGSFYEQYF; cdr3_nt: TGTGCCAGCAGCTCGAGTCGAGGGAGCTTCTACGAGCAGTACTTC
d_call: NA; clone_size: NA; v_call: TRBV5-6; j_call: TRBJ2-2; cdr3_aa: CALYTGELFF; cdr3_nt: TGTGCCCTCTACACCGGGGAGCTGTTTTTT
d_call: NA; clone_size: NA; v_call: TRBV5-4; j_call: TRBJ2-7; cdr3_aa: CASSLGQEDEQYF; cdr3_nt: TGTGCCAGCAGCTTGGGGCAGGAGGACGAGCAGTACTTC
d_call: TRBD2; clone_size: NA; v_call: TRBV5-1; j_call: TRBJ2-1; cdr3_aa: CASRLAGGVYNEQFF; cdr3_nt: TGCGCCAGCAGGTTAGCGGGGGGCGTCTACAATGAGCAGTTCTTC
d_call: TRBD2; clone_size: NA; v_call: TRBV7-2; j_call: TRBJ2-5; cdr3_aa: CASRTASGSSETQYF; cdr3_nt: TGTGCCAGCAGGACGGCTAGCGGGAGTTCAGAGACCCAGTACTTC
d_call: TRBD1; clone_size: NA; v_call: TRBV10-3; j_call: TRBJ2-5; cdr3_aa: CAISESGGLQETQYF; cdr3_nt: TGTGCCATCAGTGAGTCAGGGGGCCTCCAAGAGACCCAGTACTTC
d_call: TRBD2; clone_size: NA; v_call: TRBV2; j_call: TRBJ2-2; cdr3_aa: CASRSGLAGELFF; cdr3_nt: TGTGCCAGCAGATCGGGACTAGCCGGGGAGCTGTTTTTT
d_call: NA; clone_size: NA; v_call: TRBV27; j_call: TRBJ1-1; cdr3_aa: CASSLAGRNTEAFF; cdr3_nt: TGTGCCAGCAGTTTGGCAGGAAGGAACACTGAAGCTTTCTTT
d_call: TRBD2; clone_size: once; v_call: TRBV11-3; j_call: TRBJ2-7; cdr3_aa: CASSQGGKNEQYF; cdr3_nt: TGTGCCAGCAGCCAGGGAGGGAAGAACGAGCAGTACTTC
d_call: TRBD2; clone_size: NA; v_call: TRBV4-2; j_call: TRBJ2-1; cdr3_aa: CASSKSFGGGAYNEQFF; cdr3_nt: TGTGCCAGCAGCAAATCCTTTGGCGGGGGGGCTTACAATGAGCAGTTCTTC
d_call: NA; clone_size: NA; v_call: TRBV4-3; j_call: TRBJ1-2; cdr3_aa: CASSHLGAATNYGYTF; cdr3_nt: TGCGCCAGCAGCCACCTAGGGGCGGCCACTAACTATGGCTACACCTTC
d_call: NA; clone_size: NA; v_call: TRBV9; j_call: TRBJ2-2; cdr3_aa: CASSPNTGELFF; cdr3_nt: TGTGCCAGCAGCCCAAACACCGGGGAGCTGTTTTTT
d_call: NA; clone_size: NA; v_call: TRBV27; j_call: TRBJ2-7; cdr3_aa: CASGLRSSYEQYF; cdr3_nt: TGTGCCAGCGGACTCCGAAGCTCCTACGAGCAGTACTTC